This is a list of T cell receptor beta chains from one sample in a study of blood T cell repertoires in COVID-19. The table came from immunoSEQ multiplex PCR; TCRdb's copy has only in-frame clones and leaves some out. Among about 240,000 clones listed, about four fifths were seen once. The sequenced sample was peripheral blood. The receptors stem from a man aged 45-65 years with acute or convalescent COVID-19. Both conserved end residues are part of each CDR3. The order of the fields is clone size, J gene, D gene, V gene, CDR3 DNA, CDR3 protein. D genes are given only for firm matches. Size tells how often a clone was seen (once, few, many) or the class of an expanded clone, and some rows leave it out.

NA | TRBJ2-7 | TRBD2 | TRBV6-5 | TGTGCCAGCAGCCCCCGGGGGGCCTACGAGCAGTACTTC | CASSPRGAYEQYF
NA | TRBJ2-2 | NA | TRBV4-2 | TGTGCCAGCACCCCCTGGGGCAGGGCGGCCGGGGAGCTGTTTTTT | CASTPWGRAAGELFF
NA | TRBJ2-1 | NA | TRBV12-3/TRBV12-4 | TGTGCCAGCAGCCCTTCCGAGAATGAGCAGTTCTTC | CASSPSENEQFF
NA | TRBJ2-7 | NA | TRBV7-2 | TGTGCCAGCAGCACACAGGGGGGGTCCTACGAGCAGTACTTC | CASSTQGGSYEQYF
NA | TRBJ1-2 | NA | TRBV9 | TGTGCCAGCAGCAAGACAGGAAACTATGGCTACACCTTC | CASSKTGNYGYTF
NA | TRBJ1-2 | TRBD1 | TRBV10-3 | TGTGCCATCAGCGGGGACAGGGTCTATGGCTACACCTTC | CAISGDRVYGYTF
NA | TRBJ2-7 | TRBD1 | TRBV4-2 | TGTGCCAGCAGCCAATCCAGAGACAGGGCCTACGAGCAGTACTTC | CASSQSRDRAYEQYF
once | TRBJ2-7 | NA | TRBV27 | TGTGCCAGTAAGGAGAGGAGAAAAACCTACGAGCAGTACTTC | CASKERRKTYEQYF
NA | TRBJ2-3 | TRBD2 | TRBV19 | TGTGCCAGTACGCTAGCGGGGGTCGGAGATACGCAGTATTTT | CASTLAGVGDTQYF
NA | TRBJ2-2 | NA | TRBV3-1/TRBV3-2 | TGTGCCAGCAGCCGCGAGGTAGCCACCGGGGAGCTGTTTTTT | CASSREVATGELFF
few | TRBJ2-2 | NA | TRBV5-1 | TGCGCCAGCAGCTTGGCCGGAGGGACGGCCGGGGAGCTGTTTTTT | CASSLAGGTAGELFF
few | TRBJ1-4 | NA | TRBV5-1 | TGCGCCAGCAGCCAAGGCGGAGGGAGATATGAAAAACTGTTTTTT | CASSQGGGRYEKLFF
NA | TRBJ1-4 | TRBD1 | TRBV7-9 | TGTGCCAGCAGCGCCCGGGACAGGGTTTATGAAAAACTGTTTTTT | CASSARDRVYEKLFF
few | TRBJ2-3 | NA | TRBV5-1 | TGCGCCAGCAGCTTGGGCACCACGGTAGATACGCAGTATTTT | CASSLGTTVDTQYF
NA | TRBJ2-7 | NA | TRBV4-1 | TGCGCCAGCAGCCTGTTCTTCTTACCGGGGGACTCCTACGAGCAGTACTTC | CASSLFFLPGDSYEQYF
NA | TRBJ2-2 | NA | TRBV6-4 | TGTGCCAGCAAGTCGAGAATACAGGGCCCCGGGGAGCTGTTTTTT | CASKSRIQGPGELFF
NA | TRBJ2-2 | NA | TRBV5-1 | TGCGCCAGCAGCTTCGGGACAACGAACACCGGGGAGCTGTTTTTT | CASSFGTTNTGELFF
NA | TRBJ1-2 | TRBD1 | TRBV29-1 | TGCAGCGTGGTACAGGGGAACAACTATGGCTACACCTTC | CSVVQGNNYGYTF
NA | TRBJ2-1 | NA | TRBV19 | TGTGCCAGTAGTATAGATTATTCCGGGATCTCCTACAATGAGCAGTTCTTC | CASSIDYSGISYNEQFF
NA | TRBJ1-1 | NA | TRBV27 | TGTGCCAGCAGTTTATCTAGGGGAGGGACTGAAGCTTTCTTT | CASSLSRGGTEAFF
NA | TRBJ2-3 | TRBD1 | TRBV27 | TGTGCCAGCAGTTCCGGGACAGGGGGGGATACGCAGTATTTT | CASSSGTGGDTQYF
once | TRBJ2-1 | TRBD1 | TRBV9 | TGTGCCAGCAGCGTGTTTCTAACAGGGGACAATGAGCAGTTCTTC | CASSVFLTGDNEQFF
NA | TRBJ2-1 | TRBD2 | TRBV7-9 | TGTGCCAGCAGCTGGGGCGCGGGGGGCCGCAATGAGCAGTTCTTC | CASSWGAGGRNEQFF
NA | TRBJ1-5 | NA | TRBV7-9 | TGTGCCAGCAAGAAACAGGGTGACAATCAGCCCCAGCATTTT | CASKKQGDNQPQHF
NA | TRBJ2-3 | TRBD2 | TRBV9 | TGTGCCAGCAGCACCCGCCAGGGACTAGCGACCCCAGATACGCAGTATTTT | CASSTRQGLATPDTQYF
NA | TRBJ2-1 | TRBD2 | TRBV5-6 | TGTGCCAGCAGCTGGGGACTAGACCCCTACAATGAGCAGTTCTTC | CASSWGLDPYNEQFF
NA | TRBJ1-3 | NA | TRBV3-1/TRBV3-2 | TGTGCCAGCAGCCAAGGTCCCCGGTACTCTGGAAACACCATATATTTT | CASSQGPRYSGNTIYF
NA | TRBJ2-1 | NA | TRBV4-2 | TGTGCCAGCAGCCAAGGCGGAAATGAGCAGTTCTTC | CASSQGGNEQFF
NA | TRBJ1-6 | TRBD1 | TRBV19 | TGTGCCAGTAGTGTCGGGACAGGGCTTAATTCACCCCTCCACTTT | CASSVGTGLNSPLHF
NA | TRBJ1-6 | NA | TRBV11-2 | TGTGCCAGCAGCTTAGCACACGGCGGGGATTCACCCCTCCACTTT | CASSLAHGGDSPLHF
NA | TRBJ1-1 | NA | TRBV5-6 | TGTGCCAGCAGCACCGGAAGGCAGGGCTTGGCCACTGAAGCTTTCTTT | CASSTGRQGLATEAFF
NA | TRBJ2-7 | NA | TRBV11-3 | TGTGCCAGCAGCTACGGGGGATTCGGTTTCGAGCAGTACTTC | CASSYGGFGFEQYF
once | TRBJ2-3 | TRBD2 | TRBV3-1/TRBV3-2 | TGTGCCAGCAGTCTATCTAGCGGGGGGGACACAGATACGCAGTATTTT | CASSLSSGGDTDTQYF
NA | TRBJ2-7 | TRBD1 | TRBV27 | TGTGCCAGCAGTTGGGTAACAGGGGGTAACTCCTACGAGCAGTACTTC | CASSWVTGGNSYEQYF
NA | TRBJ1-2 | NA | TRBV19 | TGTGCCAGTAGAAGGGGCCAAACGAACTATGGCTACACCTTC | CASRRGQTNYGYTF
NA | TRBJ1-2 | NA | TRBV6-5 | TGTGCCAGCACTCCTTCGGGGGGAATTAACTATGGCTACACCTTC | CASTPSGGINYGYTF
NA | TRBJ1-2 | TRBD1 | TRBV13 | TGTGCCAGCAGCTTGGACAGGGGGACAGGGGGCTACACCTTC | CASSLDRGTGGYTF
NA | TRBJ2-7 | NA | TRBV21-1 | TGTGCCAGCAGCAAAAGGGGCTATACCTACGAGCAGTACTTC | CASSKRGYTYEQYF
NA | TRBJ2-1 | TRBD1 | TRBV27 | TGTGCCAGCAGCCGCGGGACAGGGGGCAATGAGCAGTTCTTC | CASSRGTGGNEQFF
NA | TRBJ2-7 | NA | TRBV28 | TGTGCCAGCACCCCGGGGGGCGAATCCGAGCAGTACTTC | CASTPGGESEQYF
NA | TRBJ2-3 | NA | TRBV11-3 | TGTGCCAGCAGCTCGCGAGGGGGAGACACAGATACGCAGTATTTT | CASSSRGGDTDTQYF
NA | TRBJ1-4 | TRBD1 | TRBV6-5 | TGTGCCAGCAGTTATTCCTACAGGGGTGAAAAACTGTTTTTT | CASSYSYRGEKLFF
few | TRBJ1-4 | NA | TRBV6-4 | TGTGCCAGCAGTGCCCACAGCGGAACTAATGAAAAACTGTTTTTT | CASSAHSGTNEKLFF
few | TRBJ2-6 | TRBD1 | TRBV5-1 | TGCGCCAGCAGCTGGCTCCGGGACAGGGGGCGATCTGGGGCCAACGTCCTGACTTTC | CASSWLRDRGRSGANVLTF
NA | TRBJ1-1 | NA | TRBV7-9 | TGTGCCAGCAGCAAGGACAGTCTGAACACTGAAGCTTTCTTT | CASSKDSLNTEAFF
NA | TRBJ1-2 | NA | TRBV10-3 | TGTGCCATCAGTGATGTTCTTACAGGAAAGCACCAGGCCTATGGCTACACCTTC | CAISDVLTGKHQAYGYTF
NA | TRBJ1-5 | NA | TRBV2 | TGTGCCAGCAGGAGGGATCAGCCCCAGCATTTT | CASRRDQPQHF
NA | TRBJ2-1 | NA | TRBV3-1/TRBV3-2 | TGTGCCAGCAGCCAAGATACGAGCTCCTACAATGAGCAGTTCTTC | CASSQDTSSYNEQFF
NA | TRBJ2-2 | TRBD2 | TRBV9 | TGTGCCAGCAGCGTAGTCAGTAGCGGGGGGAACACCGGGGAGCTGTTTTTT | CASSVVSSGGNTGELFF
NA | TRBJ2-1 | TRBD2 | TRBV6-5 | TGTGCCAGCAGTTACTCTAGCGGGAGCTCCTACAATGAGCAGTTCTTC | CASSYSSGSSYNEQFF
NA | TRBJ2-7 | NA | TRBV5-1 | TGCGCCAGCAGCCGGGACTCTCGCTCCTACGAGCAGTACTTC | CASSRDSRSYEQYF
NA | TRBJ2-5 | NA | TRBV5-1 | TGCGCCAGCAGCTTGGGGAGACAGCAAGAGACCCAGTACTTC | CASSLGRQQETQYF
NA | TRBJ1-1 | NA | TRBV18 | TGTGCCAGCTCACCAGGGGGGGCAGGGACTGAAGCTTTCTTT | CASSPGGAGTEAFF
few | TRBJ2-2 | TRBD1 | TRBV3-1/TRBV3-2 | TGTGCCAGCAGCCGAGGGGACAGGGGCTCCGGGGAGCTGTTTTTT | CASSRGDRGSGELFF
NA | TRBJ2-7 | TRBD2 | TRBV10-2 | TGCGCCAGCAGTCTAGCGGAGATTTACGAGCAGTACTTC | CASSLAEIYEQYF
NA | TRBJ2-5 | NA | TRBV5-1 | TGCGCCAGCCGACGGAAAAGCGGCCAAGAGACCCAGTACTTC | CASRRKSGQETQYF
NA | TRBJ2-3 | TRBD2 | TRBV3-1/TRBV3-2 | TGTGCCAGCAGCCAACCCCGGGGACTAGCGGGAGGGCCTTCTACGCAGTATTTT | CASSQPRGLAGGPSTQYF
few | TRBJ2-1 | TRBD2 | TRBV5-1 | TGCGCCAGCAGCCGAAACTCTTTAGCGGGAGGCTCCTACAATGAGCAGTTCTTC | CASSRNSLAGGSYNEQFF
NA | TRBJ2-7 | NA | TRBV27 | TGTGCCAGCAGTCTCGACAGGGAGGTCTACGAGCAGTACTTC | CASSLDREVYEQYF
NA | TRBJ2-7 | NA | TRBV12-2 | TGTGCAAGTCGCTTGCCCCACCGGACAGGGGATTTCTACGAGCAGTACTTC | CASRLPHRTGDFYEQYF